This T cell receptor (beta chain) was retrieved from a study of CD8 T cells in ankylosing spondylitis. TCRdb recomputed calls from the 5' RACE reads with MiXCR, one row per CDR3 protein. This table holds approximately 110,000 distinct CDR3 sequences, less than 25% found once. Germline V gene data show CDR1 as SEHNR and CDR2 as FQNEAQ (reference sequence). The CDR3 contains 17 residues. V was pared by 1 base and J by 0 bases, with 12 bases between. This sequence originates from a male donor with ankylosing spondylitis. Sequencing used synovial fluid, either unsorted or a sorted T cell fraction (not recorded which). The chain carries TRBV7-9 and TRBJ1-4; no definite D call. CDR3 amino acids: CASSLGFFPATNEKLFF. The CDR3 DNA follows: TGTGCCAGCAGCTTAGGGTTTTTTCCCGCAACTAATGAAAAACTGTTTTTT.